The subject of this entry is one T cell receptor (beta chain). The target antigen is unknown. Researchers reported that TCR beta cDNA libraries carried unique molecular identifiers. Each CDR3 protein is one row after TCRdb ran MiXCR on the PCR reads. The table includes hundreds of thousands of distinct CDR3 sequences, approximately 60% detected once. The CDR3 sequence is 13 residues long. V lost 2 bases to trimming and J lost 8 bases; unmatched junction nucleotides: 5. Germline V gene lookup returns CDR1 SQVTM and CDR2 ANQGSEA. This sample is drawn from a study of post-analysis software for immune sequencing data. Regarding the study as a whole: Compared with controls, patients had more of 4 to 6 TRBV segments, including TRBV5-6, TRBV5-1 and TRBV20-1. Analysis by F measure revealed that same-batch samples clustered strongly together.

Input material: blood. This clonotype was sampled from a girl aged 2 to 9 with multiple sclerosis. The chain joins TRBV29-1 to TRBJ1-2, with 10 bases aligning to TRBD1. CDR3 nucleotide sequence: TGCAGCGTTGAAAAGGACAGGGGGACCGGCTACACCTTC. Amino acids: CSVEKDRGTGYTF. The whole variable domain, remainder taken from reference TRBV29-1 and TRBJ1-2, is SAVISQKPSRDICQRGTSLTIQCQVDSQVTMMFWYRQQPGQSLTLIATANQGSEATYESGFVIDKFPISRPNLTFSTLTVSNMSPEDSSIYLCSVEKDRGTGYTFGSGTRLTVV.